These T cell receptor beta chains were read from a single sample in a study of shared clonotypes between healthy human individuals. The method was immunoSEQ multiplex PCR; TCRdb's version includes in-frame clones alone and lacks a portion of them. In the table there are about 380,000 clones, 90% to 98% of which are singletons. Sequenced material: memory CD8+ T cells sorted from blood. These receptor sequences come from a man aged 30 to 39 in good health. CDR3s include the opening cysteine and the closing phenylalanine or tryptophan. A D gene is named only where the DNA matches it firmly. Size tells how often a clone was seen (once, few, many) or the class of an expanded clone, and some rows leave it out.

V	J	size	D	CDR3	DNA
TRBV30	TRBJ1-2	NA	NA	CAWRKDGNYGYTF	TGTGCCTGGAGGAAGGACGGTAACTATGGCTACACCTTC
TRBV27	TRBJ2-7	NA	TRBD1	CASSLGTGYEQYF	TGTGCCAGCAGTTTAGGGACAGGCTACGAGCAGTACTTC
TRBV11-3	TRBJ2-2	once	NA	CASSLAGDSGTGELFF	TGTGCCAGCAGCTTAGCGGGAGATAGTGGGACCGGGGAGCTGTTTTTT
TRBV5-6	TRBJ2-2	NA	TRBD2	CASSRRSSGRVGELFF	TGTGCCAGCAGCCGTAGATCTAGCGGGAGAGTCGGGGAGCTGTTTTTT
TRBV19	TRBJ2-1	NA	NA	CASSIQRRNEQFF	TGTGCCAGTAGTATTCAGCGTCGGAATGAGCAGTTCTTC
TRBV19	TRBJ1-5	NA	NA	CASSIKDQPQHF	TGTGCCAGTAGTATAAAGGACCAGCCCCAGCATTTT
TRBV28	TRBJ1-2	NA	NA	CASSYQLGGYTF	TGTGCCAGCAGTTACCAATTGGGTGGCTACACCTTC
TRBV7-9	TRBJ2-3	NA	NA	CASSQLTTDTQYF	TGTGCCAGCAGCCAACTAACGACAGATACGCAGTATTTT
TRBV30	TRBJ2-3	few	NA	CAWSASRSLGLDTQYF	TGTGCCTGGAGTGCCTCTCGGTCCCTGGGACTAGATACGCAGTATTTT
TRBV6-1	TRBJ2-3	NA	NA	CASSEMDTQYF	TGTGCCAGCAGTGAAATGGATACGCAGTATTTT
TRBV2	TRBJ2-4	NA	NA	CASSTYGQLLAKNIQYF	TGTGCCAGCAGTACATACGGGCAGTTACTAGCCAAAAACATTCAGTACTTC
TRBV28	TRBJ1-5	NA	NA	CASSRGQPQHF	TGTGCCAGCTCCCGAGGGCAGCCCCAGCATTTT
TRBV10-3	TRBJ2-3	NA	NA	CAIWDLGDTQYF	TGTGCCATCTGGGACCTTGGAGATACGCAGTATTTT
TRBV19	TRBJ2-7	once	NA	CASSGQTPYEQYF	TGTGCCAGTAGCGGTCAGACTCCCTACGAGCAGTACTTC